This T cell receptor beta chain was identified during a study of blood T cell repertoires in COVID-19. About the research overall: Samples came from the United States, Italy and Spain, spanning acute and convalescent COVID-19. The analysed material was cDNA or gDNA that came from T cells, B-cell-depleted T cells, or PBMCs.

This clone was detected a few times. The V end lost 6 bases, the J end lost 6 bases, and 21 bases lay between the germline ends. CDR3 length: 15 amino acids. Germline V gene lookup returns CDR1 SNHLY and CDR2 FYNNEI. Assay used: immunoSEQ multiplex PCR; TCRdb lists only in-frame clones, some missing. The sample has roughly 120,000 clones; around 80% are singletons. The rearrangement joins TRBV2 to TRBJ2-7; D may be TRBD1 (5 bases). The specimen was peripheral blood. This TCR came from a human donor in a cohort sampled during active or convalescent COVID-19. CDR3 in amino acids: CASRIISGRAGEQYF. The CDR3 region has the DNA TGTGCCAGCAGGATTATCTCGGGCAGGGCAGGCGAGCAGTACTTC.